These T cell receptor beta chains were read from a single sample in a study of shared clonotypes between healthy human individuals. TCRdb's copy holds only in-frame clones and misses some; the assay was immunoSEQ multiplex PCR. The table lists some 480,000 clones, 79% of them singletons, with approximately 12% in the top ten. The sample comprised PBMCs. The receptor set was obtained from a woman in her thirties or forties in good health. Some clones in this sample may be carry-over from other donors' samples. Both conserved end residues are trimmed from each CDR3. Fields, in order: J gene, CDR3 length, V gene, CDR3 protein.

TRBJ2-7 11 TRBV7-2 ASRTSGVYEQY
TRBJ2-7 11 TRBV6-5 ASSYVGSYEQY
TRBJ2-3 12 TRBV25-1 ASSERERTDTQY
TRBJ1-2 14 TRBV4-2 ASSQEIASSPYGYT
TRBJ1-6 13 TRBV5-1 ASSLTANGDSPLH
TRBJ2-2 12 TRBV7-2 ASSLVVGTGELF
TRBJ1-1 12 TRBV5-1 ASSLQGGNTEAF
TRBJ1-2 11 TRBV2 ASRADRTDGYT
TRBJ2-3 14 TRBV5-6 ASSFSKALPPDTQY
TRBJ1-5 12 TRBV2 ASRWGLSNQPQH
TRBJ1-2 9 TRBV30 AWSTPRGYT
TRBJ1-2 11 TRBV5-4 ASSFTGISGYT
TRBJ2-7 13 TRBV18 ASSPLPSVTYEQY
TRBJ1-5 14 TRBV7-2 ASSLGIGQGNQPQH
TRBJ2-7 11 TRBV6-6 ASSLSTNYEQY
TRBJ2-7 13 TRBV27 ASSLAWGFTYEQY
TRBJ2-2 17 TRBV4-2 ASSQVSLAGGPGTGELF
TRBJ2-1 11 TRBV10-2 ASSAGTYGEQF
TRBJ1-6 14 TRBV28 ASKPGTGQNNSPLH
TRBJ2-3 17 TRBV7-6 ASSPSSPPGESSTDTQY
TRBJ1-1 11 TRBV18 ASSPQRNTEAF
TRBJ2-7 13 TRBV27 ASSFRRESSYEQY
TRBJ1-3 15 TRBV5-1 ASSFLDRGSSGNTIY
TRBJ2-5 13 TRBV7-6 ASSRSGLAEETQY
TRBJ1-2 12 TRBV10-2 ASSGTGRDYGYT
TRBJ1-4 16 TRBV28 ASSSNRQVLPDEEKLF
TRBJ2-1 9 TRBV30 AWSPGFGQF
TRBJ2-7 14 TRBV5-4 ASSPTSGTGKYEQY
TRBJ2-3 14 TRBV2 ASSPGWAGARDTQY
TRBJ1-6 12 TRBV2 ASSEESSYSPLH
TRBJ2-1 14 TRBV4-1 ASSQDREAEYNEQF
TRBJ2-7 9 TRBV29-1 SVDRANEQY
TRBJ2-3 13 TRBV6-5 ASSHSGRSTDTQY
TRBJ2-5 13 TRBV11-1 ASSLGPTGRETQY
TRBJ1-2 10 TRBV5-5 ASSLDRAGYT
TRBJ2-5 11 TRBV4-1 ASSQDPGHGEY
TRBJ2-3 15 TRBV7-2 ASSLWATSGSTDTQY
TRBJ2-7 11 TRBV19 ASRTTGEHEQY
TRBJ1-3 15 TRBV30 AWSSFRDRDSGDTIY
TRBJ2-7 13 TRBV28 ASSLGLAASYEQY
TRBJ2-7 14 TRBV18 ASSPGVRSGITGQY
TRBJ1-1 15 TRBV5-1 ASSSSRDLSGNTEAF
TRBJ1-4 11 TRBV6-1 ASSVWGNEKLF
TRBJ2-5 11 TRBV6-6 ASTGLAAETQY
TRBJ1-1 13 TRBV18 ASSPRPEGIAEAF
TRBJ2-1 12 TRBV25-1 ASVAGVSYNEQF
TRBJ1-2 9 TRBV30 AAPGTYGYT
TRBJ2-2 13 TRBV5-1 ASSKGLANTGELF
TRBJ1-4 12 TRBV30 AWSAGQGRQKLF
TRBJ1-5 12 TRBV27 ASSSGDSNQPQH
TRBJ2-7 13 TRBV5-3 ARSLAPGTSVPWP
TRBJ1-1 11 TRBV29-1 SVVRWGNTEAF
TRBJ2-7 13 TRBV11-2 ASSLGRGPSYEQY
TRBJ1-4 13 TRBV5-1 ASSLPGQGFEKLF